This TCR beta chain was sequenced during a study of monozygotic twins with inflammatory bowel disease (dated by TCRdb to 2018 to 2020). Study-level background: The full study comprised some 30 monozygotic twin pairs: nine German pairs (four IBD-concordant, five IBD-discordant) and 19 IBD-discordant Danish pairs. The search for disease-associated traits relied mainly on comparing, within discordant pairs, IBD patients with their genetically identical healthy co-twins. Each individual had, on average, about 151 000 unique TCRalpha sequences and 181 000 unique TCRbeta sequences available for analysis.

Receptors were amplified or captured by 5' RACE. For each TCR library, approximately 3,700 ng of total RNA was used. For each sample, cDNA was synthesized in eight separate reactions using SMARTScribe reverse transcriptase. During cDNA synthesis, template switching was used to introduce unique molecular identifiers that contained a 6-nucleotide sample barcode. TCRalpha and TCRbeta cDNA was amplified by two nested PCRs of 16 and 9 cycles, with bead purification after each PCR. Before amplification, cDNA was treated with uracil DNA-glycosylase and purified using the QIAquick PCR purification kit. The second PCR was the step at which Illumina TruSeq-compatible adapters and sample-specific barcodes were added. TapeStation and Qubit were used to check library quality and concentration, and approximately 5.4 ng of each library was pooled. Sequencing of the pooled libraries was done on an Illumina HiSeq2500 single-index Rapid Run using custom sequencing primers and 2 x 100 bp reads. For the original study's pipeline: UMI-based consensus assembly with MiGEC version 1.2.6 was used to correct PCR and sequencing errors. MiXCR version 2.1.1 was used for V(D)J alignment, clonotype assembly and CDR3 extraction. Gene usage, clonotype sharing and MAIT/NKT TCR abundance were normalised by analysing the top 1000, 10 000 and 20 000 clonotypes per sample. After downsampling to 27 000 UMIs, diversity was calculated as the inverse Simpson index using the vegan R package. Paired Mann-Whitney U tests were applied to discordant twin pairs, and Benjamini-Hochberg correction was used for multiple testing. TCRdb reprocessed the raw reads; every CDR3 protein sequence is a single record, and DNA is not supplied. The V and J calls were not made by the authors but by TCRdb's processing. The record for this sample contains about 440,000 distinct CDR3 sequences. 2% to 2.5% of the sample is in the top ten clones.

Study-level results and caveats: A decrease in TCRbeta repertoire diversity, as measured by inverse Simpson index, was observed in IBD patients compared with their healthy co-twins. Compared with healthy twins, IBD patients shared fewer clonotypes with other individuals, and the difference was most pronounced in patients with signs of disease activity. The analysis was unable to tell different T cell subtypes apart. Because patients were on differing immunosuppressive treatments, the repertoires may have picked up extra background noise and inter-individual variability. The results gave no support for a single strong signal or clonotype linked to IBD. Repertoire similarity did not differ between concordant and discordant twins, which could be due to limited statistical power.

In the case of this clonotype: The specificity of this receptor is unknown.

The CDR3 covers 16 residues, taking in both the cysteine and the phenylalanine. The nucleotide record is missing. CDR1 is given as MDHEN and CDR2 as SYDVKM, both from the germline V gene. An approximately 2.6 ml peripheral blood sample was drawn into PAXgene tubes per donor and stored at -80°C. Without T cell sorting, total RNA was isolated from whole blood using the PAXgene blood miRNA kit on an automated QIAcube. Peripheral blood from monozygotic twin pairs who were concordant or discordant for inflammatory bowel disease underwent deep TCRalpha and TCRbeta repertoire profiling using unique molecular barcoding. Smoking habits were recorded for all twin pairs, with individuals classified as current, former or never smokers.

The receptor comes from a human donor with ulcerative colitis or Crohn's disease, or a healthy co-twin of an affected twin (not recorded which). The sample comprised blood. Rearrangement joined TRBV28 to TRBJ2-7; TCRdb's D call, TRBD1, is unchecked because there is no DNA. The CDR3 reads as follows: CASSPGGGTGVYEQYF.